The 4 T cell receptor beta chains given below trace back to one sample, sequenced in a study of blood T cells in healthy people across ages. PCR was performed a second time for about 7 to 11 cycles using a sample-barcoded 5' primer and a J-beta primer mix. TCRdb re-called the 5' RACE reads with MiXCR, one entry per CDR3 protein. The sample lists 550,000 to 650,000 distinct CDR3 sequences; approximately 30% were seen once. Sequenced input: blood. These receptors were obtained from a woman aged 80 or over in good health.

This clonotype was observed many times. The rearrangement uses TRBV12-3 or TRBV12-4 and TRBJ2-7, with D perhaps matching TRBD1 or TRBD2 (7 bases each). The length of the CDR3 is 14 residues. Between the trimmed V and J ends, which lost 2 bases and 7 bases, there was a span of 15 bases. This chain's CDR3 is CASSLQGGTKEQYF. CDR3 bases: TGTGCCAGCAGTTTACAGGGGGGGACGAAGGAGCAGTACTTC.

This clonotype was detected ten times or more. This sequence joins TRBV5-1 and TRBJ2-7; 7 bases are a match to TRBD1. The trim removed 0 bases at V and 3 bases at J, leaving 9 bases unmatched. Looked up from germline, CDR1 is SGHRS and CDR2 is YFSETQ. This CDR3 is built from 16 residues. CDR3 coding DNA: TGCGCCAGCAGCTTGGCGGCAGGGGGTAACCTCTACGAGCAGTACTTC. It is translated as CASSLAAGGNLYEQYF.

This clonotype showed up many times. This chain connects TRBV13 to TRBJ2-3; TRBD2 agrees at 13 bases. V shed 5 bases and J 0 bases; nucleotides not matched to a gene: 11. The CDR3 contains 19 residues. In germline, CDR1 is PRHDT, CDR2 FYEKMQ (reference sequence). This CDR3 reads CASSGGGLAGRSSTDTQYF. In DNA form, the CDR3 reads TGTGCCAGCAGCGGCGGGGGACTAGCGGGGAGATCTAGCACAGATACGCAGTATTTT.

The chain uses TRBV5-1 and TRBJ2-7; 7 bases are shared with TRBD1. The CDR3 is 15 amino acids. From germline, CDR1 is SGHRS and CDR2 YFSETQ. V shed 0 bases and J 10 bases; nucleotides not matched to a gene: 13. CDR3 loop: CASSLAVTGEETQYF. For the CDR3, the DNA is TGCGCCAGCAGCTTGGCCGTAACAGGGGAAGAAACCCAGTACTTC.